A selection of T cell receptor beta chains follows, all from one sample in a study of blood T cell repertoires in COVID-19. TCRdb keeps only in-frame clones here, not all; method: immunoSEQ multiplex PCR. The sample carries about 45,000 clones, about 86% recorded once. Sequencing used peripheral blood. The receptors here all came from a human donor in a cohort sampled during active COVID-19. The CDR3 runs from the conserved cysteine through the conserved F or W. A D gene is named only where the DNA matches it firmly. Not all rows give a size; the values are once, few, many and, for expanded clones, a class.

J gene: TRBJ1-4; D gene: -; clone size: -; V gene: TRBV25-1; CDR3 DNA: TGTGCCAGCCTAGCCTTTGAGGGCGGCGAAAAACTGTTTTTT; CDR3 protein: CASLAFEGGEKLFF
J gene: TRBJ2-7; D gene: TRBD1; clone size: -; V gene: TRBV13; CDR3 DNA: TGTGCCAGCTCGGACAGGGTCGAGCAGTACTTC; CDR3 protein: CASSDRVEQYF
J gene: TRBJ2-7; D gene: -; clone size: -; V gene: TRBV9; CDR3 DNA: TGTGCCAGCAGCCAAGCCCACCCGGGGGATCCGAGCTCCTACGAGCAGTACTTC; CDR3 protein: CASSQAHPGDPSSYEQYF
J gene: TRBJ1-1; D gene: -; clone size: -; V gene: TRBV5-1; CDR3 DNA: TGCGCCAGCAGCCCCTCCGGAGGTGGGATGGAAACTGAAGCTTTCTTT; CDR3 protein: CASSPSGGGMETEAFF
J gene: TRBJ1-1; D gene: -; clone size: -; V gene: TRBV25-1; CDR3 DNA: TGTGCCAGCAGTGCGGGAGGCACTGAAGCTTTCTTT; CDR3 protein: CASSAGGTEAFF
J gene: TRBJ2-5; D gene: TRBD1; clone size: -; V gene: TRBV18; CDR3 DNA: TGTGCCAGCTCACAGGGACAGCTACCTCAAGAGACCCAGTACTTC; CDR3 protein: CASSQGQLPQETQYF
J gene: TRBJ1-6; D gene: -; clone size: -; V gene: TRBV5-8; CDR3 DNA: TGTGCCAGCAGCTTGGGTTGGGGGGGAAATTCACCCCTCCACTTT; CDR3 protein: CASSLGWGGNSPLHF
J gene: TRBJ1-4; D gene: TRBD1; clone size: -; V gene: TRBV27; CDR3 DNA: TGTGCCAGCAGTTCGACAGGGCGTTATGAAAAACTGTTTTTT; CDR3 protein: CASSSTGRYEKLFF
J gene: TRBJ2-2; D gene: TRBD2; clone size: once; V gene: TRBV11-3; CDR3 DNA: TGTGCCAGCAGCTTAGTCGGGGGGAACCACAACACCGGGGAGCTGTTTTTT; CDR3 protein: CASSLVGGNHNTGELFF
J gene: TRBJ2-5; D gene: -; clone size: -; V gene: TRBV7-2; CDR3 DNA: TGTGCCAGCAGTCTGGGGAGGCAAGAGACCCAGTACTTC; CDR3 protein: CASSLGRQETQYF
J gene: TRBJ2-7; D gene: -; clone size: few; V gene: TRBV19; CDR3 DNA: TGTGCCAGTAGCTGGGGCAGGGGAGGGACCGAGCAGTACTTC; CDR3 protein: CASSWGRGGTEQYF
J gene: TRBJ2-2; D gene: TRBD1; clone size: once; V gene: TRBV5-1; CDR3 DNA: TGCGCCAGCAGTCTTCGACAGGGGGGTCGCACCGGGGAGCTGTTTTTT; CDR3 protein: CASSLRQGGRTGELFF
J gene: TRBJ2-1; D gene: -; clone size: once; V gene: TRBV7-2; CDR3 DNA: TGTGCCAGCAGTTTCCAACGGGGCTCCTACAATGAGCAGTTCTTC; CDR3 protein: CASSFQRGSYNEQFF